Listed below are T cell receptor beta chains from one sample, sequenced in a study of control samples from healthy donors and cancer patients. The assay was immunoSEQ multiplex PCR, and TCRdb's table has in-frame clones only and misses some. The sample records approximately 89,000 clones, more than 75% being singletons. Specimen: blood. These receptors all stem from a man in his forties or fifties in good health. CDR3s include the opening cysteine and the closing phenylalanine or tryptophan. The order of the fields is V gene, J gene, clone size, D gene, CDR3 DNA, CDR3 protein. D genes are given only for firm matches. The listing skips clone size in some rows; elsewhere it reads once, few, many or a size class.

>TRBV7-2|TRBJ2-5|NA|NA
TGTGCCAGCAGCCCAAAAGGGGGGGAGACCCAGTACTTC
CASSPKGGETQYF
>TRBV5-1|TRBJ1-1|NA|NA
TGCGCCAGCAGCGGGGACACGAACACTGAAGCTTTCTTT
CASSGDTNTEAFF
>TRBV3-1/TRBV3-2|TRBJ2-3|NA|NA
TGTGCCAGCAGCCATAGTGGAGATACGCAGTATTTT
CASSHSGDTQYF
>TRBV7-3|TRBJ2-1|NA|TRBD2
TGTGCCAGCAGCTTAACGTGGGAGGGCCCAAATGAGCAGTTCTTC
CASSLTWEGPNEQFF
>TRBV2|TRBJ1-2|NA|TRBD1
TGTGCCAGCAGAGGACAGGGAAACTATGGCTACACCTTC
CASRGQGNYGYTF
>TRBV10-2|TRBJ1-1|NA|NA
TGCGCCAGCAGTGAGTCAGGGTGGGCTGAAGCTTTCTTT
CASSESGWAEAFF
>TRBV24-1|TRBJ1-2|once|TRBD1
TGTGCCACCAGCGAAGGACAGGTCGGTGGCTACACCTTC
CATSEGQVGGYTF
>TRBV5-1|TRBJ1-1|NA|TRBD1
TGCGCCAGCAGAGACGAGACAGGGAATACACTGTCAGCTTTCTTT
CASRDETGNTLSAFF
>TRBV7-2|TRBJ1-3|NA|NA
TGTGCCAGCAGCTTTGTACTTGGAAACACCATATATTTT
CASSFVLGNTIYF
>TRBV5-1|TRBJ1-1|NA|NA
TGCGCCAGCAGCTTGGAATGGACGGCCACTGAAGCTTTCTTT
CASSLEWTATEAFF
>TRBV6-5|TRBJ1-2|NA|NA
TGTGCCAGCAGTTACTACAGGGCGTATGGCTACACCTTC
CASSYYRAYGYTF
>TRBV6-5|TRBJ2-1|NA|TRBD2
TGTGCCAGCAGTTACTCGAGACCTAGCGGGAGCGGTGAGCAGTTCTTC
CASSYSRPSGSGEQFF
>TRBV29-1|TRBJ1-4|many|NA
TGCAGCGTCTCCGACGGTCTAGTCCGTGAAAAACTGTTTTTT
CSVSDGLVREKLFF
>TRBV5-4|TRBJ1-6|NA|NA
TGTGCCAGCAGCTCGCCCGCAGGGGACTCACCCCTCCACTTT
CASSSPAGDSPLHF
>TRBV19|TRBJ1-1|NA|TRBD1
TGTGCCAGTAGTCCCCTAGACAGGGTGAACACTGAAGCTTTCTTT
CASSPLDRVNTEAFF
>TRBV3-1/TRBV3-2|TRBJ1-3|many|TRBD1
TGTGCCAGCAGCTGGGGACAGGTCCTCTCTGGAAACACCATATATTTT
CASSWGQVLSGNTIYF
>TRBV13|TRBJ2-3|NA|TRBD2
TGTGCCAGCAGCTTAGGGGCTAGCGGGAGGCGGACAGATACGCAGTATTTT
CASSLGASGRRTDTQYF
>TRBV9|TRBJ2-3|NA|TRBD1
TGTGCCAGCAGCGTTCAGGGGGGCACAGATACGCAGTATTTT
CASSVQGGTDTQYF
>TRBV29-1|TRBJ1-2|NA|NA
TGCAGCGTCGCGGACCTGGGTAGTCTGGGCTACACCTTC
CSVADLGSLGYTF
>TRBV6-4|TRBJ2-1|NA|NA
TGTGCCAGCAGCGTGGTATCTAGCCTCATAGATGAGCAGTTCTTC
CASSVVSSLIDEQFF
>TRBV5-4|TRBJ2-2|NA|TRBD2
TGTGCCAGCAGCCCCCCCGGGAGGGGAGCGAACACCGGGGAGCTGTTTTTT
CASSPPGRGANTGELFF
>TRBV5-1|TRBJ1-4|NA|NA
TGCGCCAGCAGCGCTGGGACCCTTGCAACTAATGAAAAACTGTTTTTT
CASSAGTLATNEKLFF